The sequence of this T cell receptor (beta chain) was determined in a study of control samples from healthy donors and cancer patients. Assay used: immunoSEQ multiplex PCR; TCRdb lists only in-frame clones, some missing. This table holds 20,000 to 25,000 clones, 84% found once. Germline CDR1 is KGHDR and CDR2 is SFDVKD. The germline V and J ends were trimmed by 3 bases and 16 bases, with 12 bases remaining between them. The CDR3 runs 11 residues. The TCR originated in a man aged 60 to 75 with colorectal cancer. This rearrangement joins TRBV24-1 to TRBJ2-1; D gene ambiguous. The sample consisted of PBMCs. The CDR3 DNA sequence: TGTGCCACCAGTGATCTGGGAAAGCTTTTCTTC. Amino acids: CATSDLGKLFF.